The rows below give T cell receptor beta chains drawn from one sample of a study of beta chain features in type 1 diabetes. Clones were read by immunoSEQ multiplex PCR, and TCRdb kept only the in-frame ones, dropping some. The sample contains around 300,000 clones, roughly 8% of which appear only once. Sequencing was carried out using central memory CD4+ T cells from blood. The source is a woman aged 18-29 years in good health. CDR3s include the opening cysteine and the closing phenylalanine or tryptophan. The D gene is left open where the match is weak. Only some rows state a clone size, as once, few, many or a class for expanded clones.

- 13 - TRBJ2-5 TRBV7-7 TGTGCCAGCAGCTTAGATACCGAAGAGACCCAGTACTTC CASSLDTEETQYF
- 13 - TRBJ2-5 TRBV7-9 TGTGCCAGCAGCTTAGGACAGCTTGAGACCCAGTACTTC CASSLGQLETQYF
- 12 - TRBJ1-1 TRBV4-3 TGCGCCAGCAGCCAAGAGGATCGGGCAGCTTTCTTT CASSQEDRAAFF
- 14 - TRBJ2-7 TRBV6-5 TGTGCCAGCAGGCCGCCGGGACCGTCCTACGAGCAGTACTTC CASRPPGPSYEQYF
TRBD2 14 few TRBJ2-5 TRBV29-1 TGCAGCGTCTTAGCGGGGGGGCTCCAAGAGACCCAGTACTTC CSVLAGGLQETQYF
TRBD2 18 - TRBJ2-3 TRBV4-2 TGTGCCAGCAGCCAAGATCCGACTGGCGGGGGGGCAACAGATACGCAGTATTTT CASSQDPTGGGATDTQYF
- 12 few TRBJ2-1 TRBV4-2 TGTGCCAGCAGCTCCCAGTGGGGTGAGCAGTTCTTC CASSSQWGEQFF
- 14 - TRBJ1-1 TRBV27 TGTGCCAGCAGTCCATCAAGCACCGACACTGAAGCTTTCTTT CASSPSSTDTEAFF
- 13 many TRBJ1-2 TRBV5-4 TGTGCCAGCAGCCGCGACAGTCTCTATGGCTACACCTTC CASSRDSLYGYTF
- 13 - TRBJ2-3 TRBV6-6 TGTGCCAGCAACTCAATCCTCACAGATACGCAGTATTTT CASNSILTDTQYF
- 13 - TRBJ2-7 TRBV30 TGTGCCTGGAGACAGACAAAATCCTACGAGCAGTACTTC CAWRQTKSYEQYF
- 15 - TRBJ2-2 TRBV4-3 TGCGCCAGCAGCCAAGATAGGGTTGGGTCGCGGGAGCTGTTTTTT CASSQDRVGSRELFF
TRBD2 16 few TRBJ2-2 TRBV2 TGTGCCAGCAGTGTAGGGCTAGCGGCTAACACCGGGGAGCTGTTTTTT CASSVGLAANTGELFF
- 13 - TRBJ1-1 TRBV7-6 TGTGCCTGCCAGCAGTCAGAGAACACTGAAGCTTTCTTT CACQQSENTEAFF
- 14 - TRBJ1-5 TRBV28 TGTGCCAGCATCCCCGGGACAAGGGTGGGGCCCCAGCATTTT CASIPGTRVGPQHF
TRBD2 17 - TRBJ2-5 TRBV4-2 TGTGCCAGCAGCCAAGCGAGTAGCGGGGGGGCCGGAGAGACCCAGTACTTC CASSQASSGGAGETQYF
- 14 - TRBJ2-7 TRBV7-6 TGTGCCAGCAGCTTAGGGACTAACTCCTACGAGCAGTACTTC CASSLGTNSYEQYF
- 15 - TRBJ1-4 TRBV5-6 TGTGCCAGCAGCTTGGGTGGCGCAACTAATGAAAAACTGTTTTTT CASSLGGATNEKLFF
TRBD2 15 - TRBJ2-1 TRBV6-5 TGTGCCAGCAGTTACACTAGCGGGAGGGCCAATGAGCAGTTCTTC CASSYTSGRANEQFF
TRBD2 15 few TRBJ2-1 TRBV6-4 TGTGCCAGCAGTGAGGGACTAGCGGGAGCCGGCGAGCAGTTCTTC CASSEGLAGAGEQFF
- 15 - TRBJ2-1 TRBV7-9 TGTGCCAGCAGCTTTTTAGCGGATAGCTCGGATGAGCAGTTCTTC CASSFLADSSDEQFF
- 16 few TRBJ2-5 TRBV11-2 TGTGCCAGCAGCTTCAACTCCGCCGAGGGGGTCGAGACCCAGTACTTC CASSFNSAEGVETQYF